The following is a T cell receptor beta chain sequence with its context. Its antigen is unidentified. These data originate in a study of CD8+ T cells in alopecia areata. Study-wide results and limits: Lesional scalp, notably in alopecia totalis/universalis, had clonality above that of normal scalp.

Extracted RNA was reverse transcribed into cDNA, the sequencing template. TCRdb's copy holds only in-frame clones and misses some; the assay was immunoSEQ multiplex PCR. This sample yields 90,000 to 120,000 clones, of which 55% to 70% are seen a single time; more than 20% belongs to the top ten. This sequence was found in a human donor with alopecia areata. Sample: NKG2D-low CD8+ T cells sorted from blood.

The CDR3: CASSLSWGGSTDTQYF. The CDR3 coding sequence is TGTGCCAGCAGCCTCTCCTGGGGCGGGAGTACAGATACGCAGTATTTT. This sequence joins TRBV6-6 and TRBJ2-3; 7 bases map to TRBD2. The CDR3 runs 16 residues. J gave up 3 bases and V 6 bases, and 12 bases lay outside the gene matches. Germline CDR1 MNHNY, CDR2 SVGAGI (reference sequence).